Following are 25 T cell receptor beta chains from one sample sequenced in a study of T cell changes during pregnancy in multiple sclerosis. The protocol was immunoSEQ multiplex PCR, while the TCRdb copy is restricted to in-frame clones and leaves out a portion. The sample includes tens of thousands of clones, roughly 90% of them seen just once. The sequences come from peripheral blood, collected in the first trimester of pregnancy. The receptors stem from a female donor in good health, enrolled as a control in a pregnancy study.

The chain is built from TRBV19 and TRBJ2-2, with 8 bases matching TRBD1. The CDR3 length is 14 residues. V lost 6 bases to trimming and J lost 6 bases; unmatched junction nucleotides: 6. CDR1 and CDR2 (germline): LNHDA, SQIVND (reference sequence). In DNA form, the CDR3 reads TGTGCCAGTAGGGACAGGGCTGGGGCCGGGGAGCTGTTTTTT. It translates to CASRDRAGAGELFF.

This chain joins TRBV7-8 and TRBJ2-7, with 8 bases matching TRBD1. Losses at the gene ends were 0 bases for V and 1 base for J; bases not matched to a gene: 2. CDR3 length: 15 amino acids. The germline gives CDR1 SGHVS, CDR2 FQNEAQ. The CDR3 loop is CASSLARGLSYEQYF. In DNA form, the CDR3 reads TGTGCCAGCAGCTTAGCCAGGGGGCTTTCCTACGAGCAGTACTTC.

The chain carries TRBV2 and TRBJ1-4; a weak D match, TRBD1 (5 bases). Trimming took off 2 bases at V and 7 bases at J, with 14 bases between the two ends. Per germline, CDR1 SNHLY and CDR2 FYNNEI. There are 15 residues in the CDR3. The CDR3 bases are TGTGCCAGCAGTGAACGCCAGGGCGTAGGTGAAAAACTGTTTTTT. It codes for CASSERQGVGEKLFF.

The chain is built from TRBV4-2 and TRBJ2-3, with D possibly matching TRBD2 (6 bases). Trimming cost V 0 bases and J 0 bases, with 7 bases left between them. Germline CDR1 and CDR2: LGHNA and YNFKEQ. The CDR3 covers 15 residues. CDR3 loop: CASSQEEGSTDTQYF. The CDR3 nucleotides are TGTGCCAGCAGCCAAGAGGAGGGGAGCACAGATACGCAGTATTTT.

The chain links TRBV28 to TRBJ2-5, with 9 nucleotides matching TRBD1. Germline V gene sequence: CDR1 MDHEN, CDR2 SYDVKM. This CDR3 contains 15 residues. With 5 bases clipped from V and 1 base from J, the junction kept 5 bases outside the gene matches. The CDR3 nucleotides read TGTGCCAGCAGTCCCAGGGACAGGGTCCAAGAGACCCAGTACTTC. Translated: CASSPRDRVQETQYF.

The chain carries TRBV5-4 and TRBJ2-7; possible D gene TRBD1, 6 bases. CDR1 and CDR2 (germline): SGHNT, YYREEE (reference sequence). CDR3 length equals 16 residues. V lost 2 bases and J lost 1, with 16 bases in between. CDR3 sequence: CASSFRTGTSSYEQYF. CDR3 DNA sequence: TGTGCCAGCAGCTTTAGAACCGGGACATCGTCCTACGAGCAGTACTTC.

J is TRBJ1-2 and V is TRBV28, with a possible D match to TRBD1 (6 bases). V lost 5 bases and J 3 bases, leaving 13 bases between the germline ends. Looked up from germline, CDR1 is MDHEN and CDR2 is SYDVKM. The CDR3 has 14 residues. The CDR3, as DNA: TGTGCCAGCAGTCCCGTGGACAGATACTATGGCTACACCTTC. Amino acids: CASSPVDRYYGYTF.

The genes are TRBV6-6 and TRBJ2-3, with D maybe TRBD1 (6 bases). Between the trimmed V and J ends, which lost 5 bases and 2 bases, there was a span of 17 bases. There are 16 residues in the CDR3. CDR1 MNHNY and CDR2 SVGAGI come from the germline V gene (reference sequence). The CDR3: CASSHGTNRVTDTQYF. CDR3 nucleotide sequence: TGTGCCAGCAGTCACGGGACAAACCGAGTCACAGATACGCAGTATTTT.

The chain is built from TRBV28 and TRBJ2-7, with TRBD1 as a possible D gene (6 bases). The CDR3 extends over 15 amino acids. The V and J ends lost 6 bases and 2 bases respectively, with 17 bases between them. CDR1 is MDHEN and CDR2 is SYDVKM in the germline V gene. The CDR3 nucleotides read TGTGCCAGCAGACGCCGTGGGACACTTACCTACGAGCAGTACTTC. Amino acid sequence: CASRRRGTLTYEQYF.

This sequence joins TRBV7-2 and TRBJ2-1; a possible D gene is TRBD1 (6 bases). Germline assignment: CDR1 SGHTA and CDR2 FQGNSA. The length of the CDR3 is 16 residues. V dropped 1 base and J dropped 4 bases, with 14 bases sitting between them. The CDR3 here is CASSLDTGPGYNEQFF. CDR3 DNA: TGTGCCAGCAGCTTAGACACAGGGCCGGGGTACAATGAGCAGTTCTTC.

The rearrangement joins TRBV30 to TRBJ2-4, with a tentative D call TRBD2 (6 bases). Trimming removed 4 bases from V and 6 bases from J, with 16 bases in between. Germline V CDR1 and CDR2: GTSNPN, SVGIG (reference sequence). CDR3 length equals 14 residues. CDR3 in amino acids: CAWTEGIVPNIQYF. The DNA for the CDR3 is TGTGCCTGGACGGAGGGGATAGTCCCAAACATTCAGTACTTC.

This chain links TRBV4-1 with TRBJ2-7; 12 bases are a match to TRBD1. Trimming at V came to 4 bases and at J to 13 bases, leaving 5 bases not matched to a gene. CDR3 length: 12 amino acids. The germline V gene has CDR1 MGHRA and CDR2 YSYEKL. The CDR3 reads CASSPGQGATYF. The CDR3 region has the DNA TGCGCCAGCAGCCCGGGACAGGGGGCCACCTACTTC.

The chain carries TRBV15 and TRBJ1-3; 8 bases are a match to TRBD1. There are 14 residues in the CDR3. Looked up from germline, CDR1 is LNHNV and CDR2 is YYDKDF (reference sequence). V trimming: 8 bases; J trimming: 4 bases; junction bases outside the gene matches: 7. In DNA form, the CDR3 reads TGTGCCACCTCGGGCAGGGGGCAAGGAAACACCATATATTTT. Its protein is CATSGRGQGNTIYF.

V gene TRBV6-6 combines with J gene TRBJ1-1, with TRBD1 matching over 8 bases. The CDR3 has 16 residues. V shed 2 bases, J shed 1 base, and the junction held 6 bases outside the gene matches. CDR1 is MNHNY and CDR2 is SVGAGI in the germline V gene (reference sequence). The CDR3 protein is CASSYSPQGANTEAFF. Written as DNA, the CDR3 is TGTGCCAGCAGTTACAGTCCCCAGGGGGCGAACACTGAAGCTTTCTTT.

This chain links TRBV27 with TRBJ1-4, with D possibly being TRBD1 (5 bases). CDR1 is MNHEY, CDR2 SMNVEV, per germline (reference sequence). Trimming pared 2 bases from V and 12 bases from J, leaving 13 bases between. This CDR3 has 13 residues. CDR3 sequence (DNA): TGTGCCAGCAGTTTAACTGGGGAAGGGGAACTGTTTTTT. It specifies CASSLTGEGELFF.

V is TRBV28 and J is TRBJ1-1, with TRBD1 identical over 11 bases. With V trimmed by 7 bases and J by 8 bases, 9 bases remained unmatched. CDR3 length equals 14 residues. Germline V lookup: CDR1 MDHEN, CDR2 SYDVKM. CDR3 bases: TGTGCCAGCACCCATAGGGACAGGGGGGGGGAAGCTTTCTTT. Residues: CASTHRDRGGEAFF.

This chain joins TRBV28 and TRBJ2-3, with 8 bases identical to TRBD1. Germline CDR1 MDHEN, CDR2 SYDVKM. Germline trimming cut 4 bases from V and 3 bases from J; bases unmatched to any gene: 18. The CDR3 contains 19 residues. The CDR3 is CASSSSQSDRVFLTDTQYF. CDR3 coding DNA: TGTGCCAGCAGTTCCTCACAATCGGACAGGGTCTTTTTGACAGATACGCAGTATTTT.

Only one count was recorded for this clone. The V call is TRBV2, the J call TRBJ2-2, with 9 bases that match TRBD1. This CDR3 has 15 residues. Per the germline V gene, CDR1 is SNHLY and CDR2 is FYNNEI. The ends lost 7 bases at V and 2 bases at J; junction bases unmatched: 5. CDR3 amino acids: CASTQDRGNTGELFF. Here the CDR3 DNA reads TGTGCCAGCACCCAGGACAGGGGAAACACCGGGGAGCTGTTTTTT.

The chain is built from TRBV27 and TRBJ2-1, with 8 positions matching TRBD2. The junction had 19 bases not matched to a gene; V was cut back by 8 bases and J by 7 bases. The germline CDR1 and CDR2 sequences are MNHEY and SMNVEV (reference sequence). The length of the CDR3 is 17 residues. The CDR3 loop reads CASSPFPGRAMVNEQFF. As DNA, the CDR3 is TGTGCCAGCTCCCCCTTCCCCGGGAGGGCCATGGTGAATGAGCAGTTCTTC.

V is TRBV28 and J is TRBJ2-1, with 8 positions matching TRBD1. The CDR3 totals 13 residues. CDR1 is MDHEN, CDR2 SYDVKM, per germline. With 4 bases clipped from V and 10 bases from J, the junction kept 6 bases outside the gene matches. The CDR3 nucleotides are TGTGCCAGCAGTTCACCGGACAGGGCGGAGCAGTTCTTC. As protein: CASSSPDRAEQFF.

J is TRBJ1-5 and V is TRBV30; 7 bases match TRBD1. The germline CDR1 and CDR2 sequences are GTSNPN and SVGIG (reference sequence). With 1 base clipped from V and 5 bases from J, the junction kept 2 bases outside the gene matches. The CDR3 is 13 residues long. As DNA, the CDR3 is TGTGCCTGGAGTGGACAGGGCTATCAGCCCCAGCATTTT. It is translated as CAWSGQGYQPQHF.

The rearrangement links TRBV5-1 to TRBJ1-3; 7 bases align to TRBD1. The CDR3 is made up of 17 amino acids. Germline V gives CDR1 SGHRS, CDR2 YFSETQ. Trimming took 4 bases from V and 0 from J; bases not matched to a gene: 10. The CDR3 nucleotides are TGCGCCAGCAGCCGCGGACAGGCCGTAAGCTCTGGAAACACCATATATTTT. Protein sequence: CASSRGQAVSSGNTIYF.

This chain links TRBV27 with TRBJ1-2, with no clear D. With 3 bases removed from V and 7 bases from J, the gap between germline ends came to 12 bases. The CDR3 has 13 amino acids. Germline CDR1 is MNHEY and CDR2 is SMNVEV (reference sequence). The CDR3: CASSFWRAGGYTF. The CDR3 DNA follows: TGTGCCAGCAGTTTTTGGAGGGCGGGTGGCTACACCTTC.

CDR3 in DNA: TGTGCCACCACCGGGGGACAGGGGTTTAGTGGCAATCAGCCCCAGCATTTT. Translating gives CATTGGQGFSGNQPQHF. The chain uses TRBV28 and TRBJ1-5, with 10 bases that match TRBD1. J lost 2 bases, V lost 10 bases, and 14 bases had no gene match. The CDR3 sequence is 17 residues long. Germline loops: CDR1 MDHEN, CDR2 SYDVKM.

The chain's CDR3 is CASRTGTVSGNTIYF. DNA for the CDR3: TGTGCCAGCAGGACAGGGACTGTATCTGGAAACACCATATATTTT. The V gene is TRBV2, the J gene TRBJ1-3; the match to TRBD1 covers 7 bases. This CDR3 has 15 residues. From germline, CDR1 is SNHLY and CDR2 FYNNEI. The ends lost 6 bases at V and 1 base at J; junction bases unmatched: 6. Variable domain in full (rest from reference TRBV2 and TRBJ1-3): EPEVTQTPSHQVTQMGQEVILRCVPISNHLYFYWYRQILGQKVEFLVSFYNNEISEKSEIFDDQFSVERPDGSNFTLKIRSTKLEDSAMYFCASRTGTVSGNTIYFGEGSWLTVV.